This is a list of T cell receptor beta chains from one sample in a study of shared clonotypes between healthy human individuals. The data were produced by immunoSEQ multiplex PCR, yet TCRdb's version contains in-frame clones alone and is incomplete. The repertoire holds 1 million to 1.3 million clones, 78% seen once, with around 0.61% in the top ten. Sequencing was carried out using memory CD4+ T cells from PBMCs. Receptors were obtained from a man in his late teens or twenties in good health. Some clones in this sample may be carry-over from other donors' samples. Each CDR3 is given with its conserved first and last residue. A D gene is named only where the DNA matches it firmly. Size is omitted from some rows. Given values are once, few, many or a class for expanded clones.

v_gene	d_gene	abundance	len	j_gene	CDR3aa	CDR3nt
TRBV15	NA	NA	13	TRBJ1-2	CATSRVVQDGYTF	TGTGCCACCAGCAGAGTGGTGCAGGATGGCTACACCTTC
TRBV2	TRBD1	NA	12	TRBJ2-7	CASSDLPDRAAF	TGTGCCAGCAGTGATCTCCCGGACAGGGCCGCCTTC
TRBV28	NA	NA	14	TRBJ2-7	CASSGTGNSYEQYF	TGTGCCAGCAGTGGGACTGGAAACTCCTACGAGCAGTACTTC
TRBV29-1	NA	few	13	TRBJ1-4	CSVSGTTNEKLFF	TGCAGCGTGTCCGGGACCACTAATGAAAAACTGTTTTTT
TRBV7-2	NA	NA	15	TRBJ2-5	CASSPTRQSQETQYF	TGTGCCAGCAGCCCGACTCGACAGTCACAAGAGACCCAGTACTTC
TRBV18	NA	NA	17	TRBJ1-2	CASSPQTQYRANYGYTF	TGTGCCAGCTCACCACAAACACAATACAGAGCTAACTATGGCTACACCTTC
TRBV5-1	NA	NA	16	TRBJ2-1	CASSSPTGSSYNEQFF	TGCGCCAGCAGCTCACCTACAGGGAGCTCCTACAATGAGCAGTTCTTC
TRBV15	NA	NA	17	TRBJ1-4	CATSRDRAGATNEKLFF	TGTGCCACCAGCAGAGATCGCGCGGGAGCTACTAATGAAAAACTGTTTTTT
TRBV7-3	NA	NA	13	TRBJ2-1	CASSFGTHNEQFF	TGTGCCAGCAGCTTCGGGACACACAATGAGCAGTTCTTC
TRBV5-1	NA	once	16	TRBJ2-7	CASSLVGGATIYEQYF	TGCGCCAGCAGCTTGGTGGGGGGAGCGACAATTTACGAGCAGTACTTC
TRBV7-9	TRBD2	NA	19	TRBJ2-1	CASRQPGLAGRFSYNEQFF	TGTGCCAGCAGGCAGCCGGGACTAGCGGGTCGCTTCTCCTACAATGAGCAGTTCTTC
TRBV28	NA	NA	14	TRBJ1-2	CASSLPGSGNGYTF	TGTGCCAGCAGTTTACCCGGGAGTGGTAATGGCTACACCTTC
TRBV29-1	TRBD2	NA	12	TRBJ2-7	CSVGREGLEQYF	TGCAGCGTTGGGCGGGAGGGCCTCGAGCAGTACTTC
TRBV7-2	NA	once	14	TRBJ1-1	CASSLRSRNTEAFF	TGTGCCAGCAGCTTAAGGAGTCGGAACACTGAAGCTTTCTTT
TRBV9	NA	NA	14	TRBJ1-2	CASSVSVSNYGYTF	TGTGCCAGCAGCGTATCTGTTTCTAACTATGGCTACACCTTC
TRBV19	TRBD1	NA	14	TRBJ2-4	CASSTGTGWGIQYF	TGTGCCAGTAGCACCGGGACAGGGTGGGGCATTCAGTACTTC